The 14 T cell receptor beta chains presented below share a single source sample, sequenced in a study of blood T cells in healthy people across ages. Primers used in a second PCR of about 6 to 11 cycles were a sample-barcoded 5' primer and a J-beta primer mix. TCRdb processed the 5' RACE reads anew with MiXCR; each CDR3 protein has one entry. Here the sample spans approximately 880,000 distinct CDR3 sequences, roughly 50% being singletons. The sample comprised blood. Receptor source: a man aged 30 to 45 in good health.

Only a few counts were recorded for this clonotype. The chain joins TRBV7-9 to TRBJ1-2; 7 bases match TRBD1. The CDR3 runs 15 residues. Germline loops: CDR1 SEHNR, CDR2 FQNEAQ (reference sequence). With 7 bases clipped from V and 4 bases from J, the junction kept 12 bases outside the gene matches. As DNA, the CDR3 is TGTGCCAGCACCGTTACAGGGGCGCGGAGCTATGGCTACACCTTC. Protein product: CASTVTGARSYGYTF. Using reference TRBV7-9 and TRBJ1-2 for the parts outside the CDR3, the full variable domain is DTGVSQNPRHKITKRGQNVTFRCDPISEHNRLYWYRQTLGQGPEFLTYFQNEAQLEKSRLLSDRFSAERPKGSFSTLEIQRTEQGDSAMYLCASTVTGARSYGYTFGSGTRLTVV.

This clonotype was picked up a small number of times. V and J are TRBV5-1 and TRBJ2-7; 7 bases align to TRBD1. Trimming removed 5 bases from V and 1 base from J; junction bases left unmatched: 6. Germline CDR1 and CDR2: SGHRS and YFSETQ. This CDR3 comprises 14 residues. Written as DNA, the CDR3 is TGCGCCAGCAGAGATGACAGGGTGTCCTACGAGCAGTACTTC. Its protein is CASRDDRVSYEQYF.

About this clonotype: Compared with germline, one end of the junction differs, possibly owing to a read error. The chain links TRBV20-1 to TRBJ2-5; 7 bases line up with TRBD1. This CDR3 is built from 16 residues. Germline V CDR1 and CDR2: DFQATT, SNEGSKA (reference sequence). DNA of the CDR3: TGCAGTGCTAGAGGACCCCCGACAGGGCACCACGAGACCCAGTACTTC. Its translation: CSARGPPTGHHETQYF.

CDR3 nucleotide sequence: TGCAGCGTTGAGGCCAGCGGGTTCCAAGAGACCCAGTACTTC. Protein product: CSVEASGFQETQYF. The chain combines TRBV29-1 with TRBJ2-5; D is possibly TRBD2 (6 bases). Germline CDR1 reads SQVTM; CDR2 reads ANQGSEA. The CDR3 is 14 amino acids. Deletions cut 3 bases from V and 1 base from J, with 12 bases between.

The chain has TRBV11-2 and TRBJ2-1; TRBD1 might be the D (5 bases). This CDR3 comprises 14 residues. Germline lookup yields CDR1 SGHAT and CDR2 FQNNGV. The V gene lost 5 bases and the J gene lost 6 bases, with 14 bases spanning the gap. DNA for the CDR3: TGTGCCAGCAGCCCCCGACAGACTCTCAATGAGCAGTTCTTC. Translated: CASSPRQTLNEQFF.

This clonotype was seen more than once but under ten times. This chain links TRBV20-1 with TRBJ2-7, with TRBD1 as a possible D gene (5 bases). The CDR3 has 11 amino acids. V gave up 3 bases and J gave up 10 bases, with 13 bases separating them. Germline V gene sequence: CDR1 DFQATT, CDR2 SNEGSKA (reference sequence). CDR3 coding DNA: TGCAGTGCTAGGGGGCAGAAAATTCAGTACTTC. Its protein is CSARGQKIQYF.

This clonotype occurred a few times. This chain's CDR3 is CASSSSSGVLETQYF. The CDR3 DNA sequence: TGTGCCAGCAGTTCCTCTAGCGGGGTCTTGGAGACCCAGTACTTC. The J gene is TRBJ2-5, the V gene TRBV27; 9 positions agree with TRBD2. The germline CDR1 and CDR2 sequences are MNHEY and SMNVEV (reference sequence). This CDR3 has 15 residues. J was trimmed by 5 bases and V by 4 bases; bases with no gene match: 8.

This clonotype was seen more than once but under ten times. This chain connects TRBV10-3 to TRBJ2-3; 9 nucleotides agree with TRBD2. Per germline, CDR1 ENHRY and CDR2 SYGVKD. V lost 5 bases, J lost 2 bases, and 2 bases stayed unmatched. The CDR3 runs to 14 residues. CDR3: CAISLAGYTDTQYF. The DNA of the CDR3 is TGTGCCATCAGTCTAGCGGGGTACACAGATACGCAGTATTTT.

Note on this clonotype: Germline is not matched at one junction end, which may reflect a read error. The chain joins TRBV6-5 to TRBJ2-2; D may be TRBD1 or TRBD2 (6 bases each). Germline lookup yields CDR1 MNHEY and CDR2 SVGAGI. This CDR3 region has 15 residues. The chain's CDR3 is CAGSSRGLNTGELFF. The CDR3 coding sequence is TGTGCCGGCAGTAGCCGGGGGCTAAACACCGGGGAGCTGTTTTTT.

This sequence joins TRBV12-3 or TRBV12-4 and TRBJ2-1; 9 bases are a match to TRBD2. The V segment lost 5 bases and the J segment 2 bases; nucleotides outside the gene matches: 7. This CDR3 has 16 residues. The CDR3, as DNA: TGTGCCAGCAGTCCCGTAGCGGGGGCCCCCTACAATGAGCAGTTCTTC. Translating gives CASSPVAGAPYNEQFF.

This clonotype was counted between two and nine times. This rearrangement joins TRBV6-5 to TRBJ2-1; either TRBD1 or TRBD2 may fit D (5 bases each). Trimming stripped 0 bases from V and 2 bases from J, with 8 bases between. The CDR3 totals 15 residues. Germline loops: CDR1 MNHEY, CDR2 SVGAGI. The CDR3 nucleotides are TGTGCCAGCAGTTACTCTCCGGGGCCCTACAATGAGCAGTTCTTC. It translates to CASSYSPGPYNEQFF.

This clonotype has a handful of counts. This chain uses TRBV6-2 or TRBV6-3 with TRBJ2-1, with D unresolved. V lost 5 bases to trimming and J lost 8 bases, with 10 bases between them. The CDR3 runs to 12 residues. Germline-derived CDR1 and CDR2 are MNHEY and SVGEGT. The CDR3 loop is CASSIASYEQFF. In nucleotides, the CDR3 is TGTGCCAGCAGTATTGCCTCCTATGAGCAGTTCTTC.

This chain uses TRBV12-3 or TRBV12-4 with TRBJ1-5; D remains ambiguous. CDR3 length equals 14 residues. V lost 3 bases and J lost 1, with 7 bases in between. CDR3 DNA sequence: TGTGCCAGCAGTTTGGAGCACAGCAATCAGCCCCAGCATTTT. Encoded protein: CASSLEHSNQPQHF.

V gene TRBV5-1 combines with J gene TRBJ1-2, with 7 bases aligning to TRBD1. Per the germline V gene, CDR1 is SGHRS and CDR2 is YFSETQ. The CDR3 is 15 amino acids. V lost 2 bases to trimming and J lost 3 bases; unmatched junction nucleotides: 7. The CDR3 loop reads CASSFPGQAHYGYTF. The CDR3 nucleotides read TGCGCCAGCAGCTTTCCAGGACAGGCCCACTATGGCTACACCTTC.